These 20 T cell receptor beta chains were all obtained from the same sample, sequenced in a study of post-analysis software for immune sequencing data. No antigen has been identified for these receptors. Regarding the study as a whole: With TRBV5-6, TRBV5-1 and TRBV20-1 included, a handful of TRBV segments were more frequent in patients than in controls.

Unique molecular identifiers were built into the TCR beta cDNA libraries. TCRdb reanalysed the PCR reads using MiXCR and keeps one entry per CDR3 protein. The sample records some 690,000 distinct CDR3 sequences, 55% to 70% being singletons. Sequenced sample: blood. The receptors here all came from a girl aged 2-10 years with multiple sclerosis.

This chain joins TRBV7-2 and TRBJ1-5; no reliable D call. Germline values: CDR1 SGHTA, CDR2 FQGNSA. The CDR3 runs 15 residues. V was cut by 2 bases and J by 0 bases, with 8 bases left in between. The CDR3 region has the DNA TGTGCCAGCAGCTTAAACAGATATAGCAATCAGCCCCAGCATTTT. Amino acids: CASSLNRYSNQPQHF.

The gene calls are TRBV10-3 and TRBJ1-2; D unclear. This CDR3 has 12 residues. Germline values: CDR1 ENHRY, CDR2 SYGVKD. Trimming cost V 5 bases and J 8 bases, with 12 bases left between them. CDR3: CAISPDLAGYTF. The CDR3 DNA reads as TGTGCCATCAGTCCTGACCTAGCGGGCTACACCTTC.

V usage is TRBV6-5 and J usage is TRBJ2-3, with 13 bases identical to TRBD2. The length of the CDR3 is 18 residues. Unmatched junction bases numbered 7, after V lost 4 bases and J lost 0 bases. Looked up from germline, CDR1 is MNHEY and CDR2 is SVGAGI. CDR3 sequence: CASSSRLAGGGSTDTQYF. The CDR3 bases are TGTGCCAGCAGTTCCAGACTAGCGGGGGGCGGTAGCACAGATACGCAGTATTTT.

CDR3 in amino acids: CASSLGLNQGDEQFF. CDR3 nucleotide sequence: TGTGCCAGCAGTTTGGGCCTCAACCAAGGAGATGAGCAGTTCTTC. The chain joins TRBV12-3 or TRBV12-4 to TRBJ2-1; no reliable D call. The CDR3 is made up of 15 amino acids. Trimming removed 3 bases at V and 8 bases at J, with 17 bases between.

This clonotype was detected a few times. The CDR3 loop reads CSVAGAGTEEETQYF. DNA of the CDR3: TGCAGCGTTGCAGGGGCAGGGACGGAGGAAGAGACCCAGTACTTC. The V call is TRBV29-1, the J call TRBJ2-5; D is possibly TRBD1 (6 bases). The CDR3 totals 15 residues. The V gene's germline CDR1 is SQVTM and CDR2 ANQGSEA. Trimming pared 4 bases from V and 3 bases from J, leaving 18 bases between.

This clonotype was seen a handful of times. The junction departs from germline at one end; a sequencing error may be responsible. V and J are TRBV4-1 and TRBJ1-2, with D hard to call. Germline CDR1 is MGHRA and CDR2 is YSYEKL. The length of the CDR3 is 13 residues. CDR3 protein: CASSQGNSYGCTF. CDR3 bases: TGCGCCAGCAGCCAAGGAAATAGCTATGGCTGCACCTTC.

V and J are TRBV28 and TRBJ2-5, with D unclear. Germline assignment: CDR1 MDHEN and CDR2 SYDVKM. The CDR3 sequence is 16 residues long. The V gene lost 2 bases and the J gene lost 0 bases, with 13 bases spanning the gap. The CDR3 is CASSLVTATYQETQYF. CDR3 nucleotides: TGTGCCAGCAGTTTAGTTACCGCGACGTACCAAGAGACCCAGTACTTC.

This clonotype was recorded a few times. The rearrangement uses TRBV7-2 and TRBJ2-3; 11 nucleotides agree with TRBD2. V shed 4 bases and J 7 bases; nucleotides not matched to a gene: 7. Germline CDR1 and CDR2: SGHTA and FQGNSA. The length of the CDR3 is 15 residues. Here the CDR3 DNA reads TGTGCCAGCAGCTCGGGCGCTAGCGGGGGGCATACGCAGTATTTT. It is translated as CASSSGASGGHTQYF.

The chain links TRBV24-1 to TRBJ2-5, with unresolved D. Germline CDR1 reads KGHDR; CDR2 reads SFDVKD. The V gene lost 0 bases and the J gene lost 0 bases, with 16 bases spanning the gap. This CDR3 spans 18 amino acids. The chain's CDR3 is CATSDLDPDENHQETQYF. Here the CDR3 DNA reads TGTGCCACCAGTGATTTGGACCCGGACGAGAACCACCAAGAGACCCAGTACTTC.

This sequence joins TRBV5-6 and TRBJ1-1; D unresolved. CDR3 length: 12 residues. Deletions cut 1 base from V and 10 bases from J, with 11 bases between. CDR1 is SGHDT and CDR2 is YYEEEE in the germline V gene. The CDR3 DNA sequence: TGTGCCAGCAGCTTGCCCGGGATAGGAGCTTTCTTT. It specifies CASSLPGIGAFF.

V is TRBV5-1 and J is TRBJ2-3; D gene unclear. Deletions cut 5 bases from V and 0 bases from J, with 7 bases between. Germline CDR1 reads SGHRS; CDR2 reads YFSETQ. There are 13 residues in the CDR3. The CDR3 loop is CASSGLSTDTQYF. The CDR3 coding sequence is TGCGCCAGCAGTGGGTTGAGCACAGATACGCAGTATTTT.

The chain couples TRBV29-1 to TRBJ2-1; tentatively, D is TRBD1 or TRBD2 (5 bases each). From germline, CDR1 is SQVTM and CDR2 ANQGSEA. There are 10 residues in the CDR3. The V end was cut by 7 bases, the J end by 11 bases, with 12 bases between. The CDR3 sequence is CSGGTGKQFF. The CDR3 DNA reads TGCAGCGGAGGGACGGGGAAGCAGTTCTTC.

The chain is built from TRBV6-6 and TRBJ2-3; D possibly corresponds to TRBD2 (6 bases). Between the trimmed V and J ends, which lost 5 bases and 4 bases, there was a span of 13 bases. The CDR3 extends over 14 amino acids. In germline, CDR1 is MNHNY, CDR2 SVGAGI (reference sequence). This CDR3 reads CASSNGRVPDTQYF. The CDR3 nucleotides read TGTGCCAGCAGTAACGGGAGAGTCCCAGATACGCAGTATTTT.

The rearrangement links TRBV5-1 to TRBJ2-1; no reliable D call. The CDR3 totals 16 residues. Trimming stripped 3 bases from V and 13 bases from J, with 26 bases between. Germline values: CDR1 SGHRS, CDR2 YFSETQ. The CDR3 DNA reads TGCGCCAGCAGCTCTATCTCGGGCCTAATGTTGGAGACCCAGTTCTTC. Translating gives CASSSISGLMLETQFF.

This chain uses TRBV2 with TRBJ2-4; 8 nucleotides match TRBD1. The CDR3 is 12 amino acids. J lost 14 bases, V lost 8 bases, and 11 bases had no gene match. Germline V gene sequence: CDR1 SNHLY, CDR2 FYNNEI. CDR3 protein: CASSSLPGGEYF. The CDR3 nucleotides read TGTGCCAGCTCGAGCCTCCCAGGGGGCGAGTACTTC.

Remarks on this clonotype: One end of the junction does not line up with germline, which may come from a read error. The J gene is TRBJ2-4, the V gene TRBV6-1; weak D call: TRBD1 (5 bases). CDR3 length equals 15 residues. Germline V lookup: CDR1 MNHNS, CDR2 SASEGT. The CDR3 sequence is CASSEGQGVGNTQYF. Here the CDR3 DNA reads TGTGCCAGCAGTGAAGGGCAGGGTGTCGGAAACACTCAGTACTTC.

V is TRBV12-3 or TRBV12-4 and J is TRBJ2-7, with 7 bases identical to TRBD1. The CDR3 is 15 amino acids. The V segment lost 3 bases and the J segment 2 bases; nucleotides outside the gene matches: 7. The CDR3 nucleotides read TGTGCCAGCAGTTTGCGGACAGGCTACACCTACGAGCAGTACTTC. Amino acids: CASSLRTGYTYEQYF.

The genes are TRBV9 and TRBJ2-2; no reliable D call. The germline gives CDR1 SGDLS, CDR2 YYNGEE. Trimming removed 3 bases from V and 11 bases from J, with 11 bases in between. The CDR3 loop spans 12 amino acids. The CDR3 DNA reads TGTGCCAGCAGCGGCCCGCACACCGAGCTGTTTTTT. It encodes CASSGPHTELFF.

V usage is TRBV20-1 and J usage is TRBJ1-2; 8 nucleotides agree with TRBD1. The length of the CDR3 is 15 residues. Per the germline V gene, CDR1 is DFQATT and CDR2 is SNEGSKA (reference sequence). J gave up 8 bases and V 0 bases, and 11 bases lay outside the gene matches. The CDR3 loop is CSARDKESGGAGYTF. The CDR3 DNA reads as TGCAGTGCTAGAGATAAAGAGTCAGGGGGCGCGGGCTACACCTTC.

This chain uses TRBV25-1 with TRBJ2-1; 13 bases line up with TRBD2. V shed 3 bases, J shed 4 bases, and the junction held 3 bases outside the gene matches. Germline CDR1 and CDR2: MGHDK and SYGVNS. The CDR3 is 16 amino acids. CDR3 nucleotide sequence: TGTGCCAGCAGTGATACTAGCGGGAGGGGGTACAATGAGCAGTTCTTC. Translated, it gives CASSDTSGRGYNEQFF.